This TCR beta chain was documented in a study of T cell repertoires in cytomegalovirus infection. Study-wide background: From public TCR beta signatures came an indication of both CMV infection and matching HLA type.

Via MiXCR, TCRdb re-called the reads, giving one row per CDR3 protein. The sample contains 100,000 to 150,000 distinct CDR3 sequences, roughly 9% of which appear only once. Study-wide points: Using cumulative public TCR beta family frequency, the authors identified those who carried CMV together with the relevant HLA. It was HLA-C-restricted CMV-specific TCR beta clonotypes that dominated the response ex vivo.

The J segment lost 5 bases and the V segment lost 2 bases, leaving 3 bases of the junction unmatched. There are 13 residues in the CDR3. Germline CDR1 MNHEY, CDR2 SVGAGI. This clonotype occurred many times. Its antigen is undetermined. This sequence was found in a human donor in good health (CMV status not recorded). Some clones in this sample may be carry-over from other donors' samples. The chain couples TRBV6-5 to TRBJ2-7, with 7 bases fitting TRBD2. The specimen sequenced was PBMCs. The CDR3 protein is CASSYPGTNEQYF. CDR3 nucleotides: TGTGCCAGCAGTTACCCCGGGACTAACGAGCAGTACTTC.